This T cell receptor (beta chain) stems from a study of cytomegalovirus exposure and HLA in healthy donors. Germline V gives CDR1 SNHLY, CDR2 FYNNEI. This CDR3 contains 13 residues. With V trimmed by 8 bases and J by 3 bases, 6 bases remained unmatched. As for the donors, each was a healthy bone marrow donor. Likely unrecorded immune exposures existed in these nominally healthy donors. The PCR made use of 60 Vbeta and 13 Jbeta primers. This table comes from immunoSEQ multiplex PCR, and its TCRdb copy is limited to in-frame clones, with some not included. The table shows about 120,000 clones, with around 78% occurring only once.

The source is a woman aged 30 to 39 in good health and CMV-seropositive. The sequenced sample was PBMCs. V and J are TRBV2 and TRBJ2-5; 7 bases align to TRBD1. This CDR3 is CASLQGEKETQYF. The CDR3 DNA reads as TGTGCCAGCCTCCAGGGGGAGAAAGAGACCCAGTACTTC.